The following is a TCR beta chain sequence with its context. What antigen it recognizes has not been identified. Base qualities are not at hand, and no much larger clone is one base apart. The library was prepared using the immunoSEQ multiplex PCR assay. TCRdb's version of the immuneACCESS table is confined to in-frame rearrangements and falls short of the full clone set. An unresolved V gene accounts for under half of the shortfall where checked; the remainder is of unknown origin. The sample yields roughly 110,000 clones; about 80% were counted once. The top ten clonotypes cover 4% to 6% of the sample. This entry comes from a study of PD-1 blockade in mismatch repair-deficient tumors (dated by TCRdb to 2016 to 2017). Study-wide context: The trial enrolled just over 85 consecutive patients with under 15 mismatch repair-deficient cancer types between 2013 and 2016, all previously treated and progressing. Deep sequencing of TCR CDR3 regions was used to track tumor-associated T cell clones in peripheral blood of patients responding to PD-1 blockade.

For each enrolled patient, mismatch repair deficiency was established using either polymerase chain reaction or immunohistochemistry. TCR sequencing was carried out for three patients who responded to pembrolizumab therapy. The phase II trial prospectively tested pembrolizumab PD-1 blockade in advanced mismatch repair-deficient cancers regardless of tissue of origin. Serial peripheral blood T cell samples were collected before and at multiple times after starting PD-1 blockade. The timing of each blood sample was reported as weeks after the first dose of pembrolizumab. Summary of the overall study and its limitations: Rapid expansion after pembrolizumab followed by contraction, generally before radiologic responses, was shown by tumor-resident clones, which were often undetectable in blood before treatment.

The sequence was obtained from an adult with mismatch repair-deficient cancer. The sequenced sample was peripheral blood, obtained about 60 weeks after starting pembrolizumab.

In nucleotides, the sequence is TGTGCCAGCACCCCTCGGCGGTACAATGAGCAGTTCTTC. This encodes CASTPRRYNEQFF. Recombination linked TRBV6-1 to TRBJ2-1, with the D segment identity uncertain. The CDR3 has 13 amino acids, counting the end cysteine and phenylalanine. The CDR3 DNA has 39 bases and is translated from base 1. The germline ends are 11 bases apart after V is trimmed by 7 bases and J by 4 bases. The germline V gene provides CDR1 MNHNS and CDR2 SASEGT.